A selection of T cell receptor beta chains follows, all from one sample in a study of blood T cell repertoires in COVID-19. The table came from immunoSEQ multiplex PCR; TCRdb's copy has only in-frame clones and leaves some out. The table records about 170,000 clones, less than 85% of them present only once. The sequencing sample was made of peripheral blood. Receptors originate from a woman aged 80 or over with acute or convalescent COVID-19. The conserved cysteine and the conserved F or W are not part of the CDR3 here. The order of the fields is J gene, V gene, CDR3 protein.

TRBJ1-6 | TRBV4-3 | ASSKGQRNSPLH
TRBJ2-3 | TRBV2 | ASSVLGGSADTQY
TRBJ2-3 | TRBV18 | ASSPRQATDTQY
TRBJ1-5 | TRBV7-2 | ASSPRTGEGQPQH
TRBJ2-2 | TRBV10-3 | AISSGQSGELF
TRBJ2-3 | TRBV28 | ASSPLKGGEQDTQY
TRBJ2-3 | TRBV7-9 | ASSSPYTDTQY
TRBJ2-5 | TRBV19 | ASSTWGLAAQETQY
TRBJ2-5 | TRBV9 | ASSVGPSGRPGETQY
TRBJ2-3 | TRBV5-1 | ASSSGLAGGDTQY
TRBJ1-2 | TRBV10-3 | ATAGQGNGYT
TRBJ2-1 | TRBV7-2 | ASSVRDRGIAGPREQF
TRBJ2-1 | TRBV13 | ASSIPPGLAGNEQF
TRBJ2-2 | TRBV10-3 | AISEGDTKNTGELF
TRBJ2-3 | TRBV28 | ASGWTSTDTQY
TRBJ1-2 | TRBV28 | ASSFGTGGQFGYT
TRBJ2-3 | TRBV5-6 | ASSLGLAEVRGDTQY
TRBJ2-5 | TRBV5-1 | ASSQMIEETQY
TRBJ2-7 | TRBV28 | ASSLLLAGKGEQY
TRBJ1-5 | TRBV19 | ASSIQGEDQPQH
TRBJ1-2 | TRBV2 | ASSPADVYGYT
TRBJ2-1 | TRBV7-2 | ASSSGGTGAYNEQF
TRBJ1-5 | TRBV19 | ASNDFWGQGINQPQH
TRBJ2-2 | TRBV6-5 | ASRGLDNTGELF
TRBJ2-3 | TRBV28 | ASRPPDRGLDTQY
TRBJ2-1 | TRBV5-1 | ASSLPMEGLSSYNEQF
TRBJ2-4 | TRBV27 | ASSSHRGTKNIQY
TRBJ2-2 | TRBV5-1 | ASSPLENTGELF
TRBJ2-7 | TRBV5-1 | ASSFKAGADEQY
TRBJ1-5 | TRBV2 | ASRGQLVQNQPQH
TRBJ2-5 | TRBV12-5 | ASGVSDGTETQY
TRBJ2-1 | TRBV27 | ASSESLGGEQF
TRBJ2-1 | TRBV10-3 | AISGLLAGGYNEQF
TRBJ1-1 | TRBV12-3/TRBV12-4 | ASSLDGNTEAF
TRBJ1-5 | TRBV27 | ASSPTTGAQPQH
TRBJ2-3 | TRBV5-1 | ASASMGLAGARTDTQY
TRBJ2-1 | TRBV18 | ASSTSGRAYHNEQF
TRBJ2-1 | TRBV28 | ASSRGAYNEQF
TRBJ1-2 | TRBV11-2 | ASSLLAGANYGYT
TRBJ2-7 | TRBV6-7 | ASSGVESIYEQY
TRBJ2-3 | TRBV5-1 | ASSFSGTSTDTQY
TRBJ2-1 | TRBV19 | ASSIGSAYNEQF